These 8 T cell receptor beta chains share one sample of origin, sequenced in a study of breast tumors, draining lymph nodes, adjacent tissues. TCRdb reanalysed the multiplex PCR reads using MiXCR and keeps one entry per CDR3 protein. The table records approximately 130,000 distinct CDR3 sequences, around 22% of them present only once. Axillary draining lymph nodes of breast cancer patients supplied the node samples. Material: axillary lymph node tissue. These receptors came from a female donor with breast cancer. Some clones in this sample may be carry-over from other donors' samples.

This clonotype was detected many times. The chain uses TRBV30 and TRBJ2-7, with D perhaps TRBD1 (6 bases). Per germline, CDR1 GTSNPN and CDR2 SVGIG (reference sequence). V was shortened by 3 bases and J by 2 bases, with 14 bases between the two germline ends. The CDR3 sequence is 14 residues long. The CDR3 loop reads CAWRAAGVTYEQYF. In nucleotides, the CDR3 is TGTGCCTGGAGGGCGGCAGGGGTAACCTACGAGCAGTACTTC.

This clonotype was observed at least ten times. The rearrangement uses TRBV6-1 and TRBJ2-5; D may correspond to TRBD1 or TRBD2 (5 bases each). The V gene's germline CDR1 is MNHNS and CDR2 SASEGT. V lost 2 bases and J lost 5, with 15 bases in between. This CDR3 is built from 15 residues. CDR3 in DNA: TGTGCCAGCAGTGAAACAGGACTCCCGAGGGAGACCCAGTACTTC. Translated, it gives CASSETGLPRETQYF.

This clonotype was seen many times. V usage is TRBV20-1 and J usage is TRBJ2-2; no reliable D call. Trimming removed 1 base from V and 0 bases from J, with 9 bases in between. The CDR3 is 15 residues long. Germline-derived CDR1 and CDR2 are DFQATT and SNEGSKA (reference sequence). The CDR3 coding sequence is TGCAGTGCTAGAGTGGGAAACGCGAACACCGGGGAGCTGTTTTTT. Translation: CSARVGNANTGELFF.

This clonotype has at least ten counts. The chain has TRBV15 and TRBJ2-1; a possible D gene is TRBD1 (5 bases). This CDR3 is 16 amino acids long. The germline CDR1 and CDR2 sequences are LNHNV and YYDKDF (reference sequence). V was clipped by 1 base and J by 8 bases, with 18 bases between them. CDR3 coding DNA: TGTGCCACCAGCAGAGTAGGGGCAGATCCTTTAGATGAGCAGTTCTTC. It codes for CATSRVGADPLDEQFF. Complete variable domain (other parts from reference TRBV15 and TRBJ2-1): DAMVIQNPRYQVTQFGKPVTLSCSQTLNHNVMYWYQQKSSQAPKLLFHYYDKDFNNEADTPDNFQSRRPNTSFCFLDIRSPGLGDTAMYLCATSRVGADPLDEQFFGPGTRLTVL.

This clonotype appeared a few times. V usage is TRBV4-3 and J usage is TRBJ1-5; D remains ambiguous. From germline, CDR1 is LGHNA and CDR2 YSLEER. The V end lost 4 bases, the J end lost 7 bases, and 17 bases lay between the germline ends. The CDR3 totals 15 residues. DNA for the CDR3: TGCGCCAGCAGCCCTCATTTCTGGTCCCGGCAGCCCCAGCATTTT. The encoded protein is CASSPHFWSRQPQHF.

This chain connects TRBV3-1 to TRBJ2-2; D is unclear. Germline assignment: CDR1 LGHDT and CDR2 YNNKEL (reference sequence). The ends were cut back, 0 bases at V and 0 bases at J, with 5 bases in the middle. The CDR3 sequence is 15 residues long. For the CDR3, the DNA is TGTGCCAGCAGCCAAGAACAGTCGAACACCGGGGAGCTGTTTTTT. It specifies CASSQEQSNTGELFF.

This clonotype was observed many times. The chain joins TRBV19 to TRBJ1-6; a possible D gene is TRBD1 (6 bases). Germline values: CDR1 LNHDA, CDR2 SQIVND (reference sequence). V lost 7 bases and J 5 bases, leaving 9 bases between the germline ends. CDR3 size: 13 residues. As DNA, the CDR3 is TGTGCCAGTAAGGACAGTGATAATTCACCCCTCCACTTT. Translation: CASKDSDNSPLHF.

This clonotype showed up just once. This may stem from a read error, because a much larger clone lies one nucleotide away. The chain recombines TRBV7-9 with TRBJ2-1; D gene uncertain. CDR3 length equals 14 residues. Deletions cut 6 bases from V and 0 bases from J, with 9 bases between. Looked up from germline, CDR1 is SEHNR and CDR2 is FQNEAQ (reference sequence). The CDR3 sequence is CASSYSDSYNEQFF. Here the CDR3 DNA reads TGTGCCAGCAGTTACTCTGACTCCTACAATGAGCAGTTCTTC.